This T cell receptor beta chain was captured by sequencing in a study of blood T cells in healthy people across ages. Notes on the study in general: Per million T cells, TCR beta diversity dropped roughly linearly as age increased.

The CDR3 has 15 amino acids. CDR1 is MGHRA and CDR2 is YSYEKL in the germline V gene. Trimming left V 3 bases short and J 0 bases short, with 11 bases between. A sample-barcoded 5' primer and a J-beta primer mix were used in a second PCR of roughly 7 to 12 cycles. Individual samples furnished no less than 2.5 million CDR3-containing paired-end reads apiece. TCRdb processed the 5' RACE reads anew with MiXCR; each CDR3 protein has one entry. The profile shows 1,300,000 or so distinct CDR3 sequences, approximately 59% of them singletons. This clonotype showed up just a few times. Its antigen is not identified. Around 9.4 milliliters was the volume of peripheral blood drawn from each donor.

This chain joins TRBV4-1 and TRBJ1-2, with D possibly matching TRBD1 (5 bases). This TCR was recovered from a man aged 18 to 29 in good health. The sample was blood. CDR3 sequence (DNA): TGCGCCAGCAGCCAGGCAGGGCCAGCTAACTATGGCTACACCTTC. Translated, it gives CASSQAGPANYGYTF.